Below, one TCR beta chain is given with its context. This clone was detected only a few times. The antigen it recognizes is unknown. No quality values exist for individual bases; no much larger clone is one base distant. The source of the sample is a study of OX40 agonist ivuxolimab in advanced cancers. Background for the entire study: The costimulatory receptor OX40 (CD134) was targeted by ivuxolimab, a fully human IgG2 agonistic monoclonal antibody. The paper covers the monotherapy dose-escalation part of the phase I ivuxolimab trial, which included N of about 50 patients. Patients were allowed to have had prior anti-PD-1, anti-PD-L1 or anti-CTLA-4 therapy, and around two fifths of the dose-escalation patients had been treated with checkpoint inhibitors. Partial responses occurred in three dose-escalation patients, of whom one had hepatocellular carcinoma and two had cutaneous melanoma. The purpose of peripheral TCRbeta sequencing was to test whether ivuxolimab changed TCR sequence diversity and led to clonal T-cell expansion. Intravenous ivuxolimab was administered to patients every 2 weeks at six dose levels: 0.01, 0.1, 0.3, 1.5, 3 and 10 mg/kg. A male proportion of under 85% and a mean age of 60 years, ranging from 23 to 79, were recorded for the dose-escalation cohort. Of the approximately 50 dose-escalation patients, hepatocellular carcinoma was present in about 20, melanoma in some 15, renal cell carcinoma in 9 and head and neck cancer in 9.

Genomic DNA was isolated from the sorted cells so that the TCRbeta CDR3 region could be sequenced. The immunoSEQ Assay was used to sequence the TCRbeta CDR3 regions. Drawn from immuneACCESS, this table holds only the in-frame rearrangements with V and J called that TCRdb kept. Clones are partly lost; checked studies trace under half to an unresolved V gene and leave the rest unexplained. The sample table contains some 78,000 clones; only one count was recorded for 86% of them. The top ten hold over 0.75% of the sample. On the study overall, not on this receptor specifically: Which antigens the clonally expanded peripheral T cells were specific for was not determined. Low levels of normalized T-cell clonal expansion were also seen in some patients who did not respond. After ivuxolimab, CD8+ T cells had more expanded clones than CD4+ T cells on average. At doses from 0.1 to 3.0 mg/kg, clonal expansion was seen in both CD4+ and CD8+ blood T cells between baseline and week 6. In the 0.1-3.0 mg/kg groups, partial responders were among the patients with the lowest normalized peripheral clonal expansion, particularly in CD8+ T cells.

The trial excluded patients who had a history of autoimmune disease or were on systemic immunosuppression. Peripheral blood for TCR sequencing was drawn from every dose cohort at baseline, at cycle 4 day 1 and at cycle 7 day 1. The samples were drawn from a first-in-human, open-label, multicenter phase I dose-escalation trial of ivuxolimab. Adults with locally advanced or metastatic melanoma, renal cell carcinoma, hepatocellular carcinoma or head and neck squamous cell carcinoma were enrolled in the trial. Before TCR sequencing, CD4+ T cells and CD8+ T cells from peripheral blood were sorted into separate populations. The CDR3 starts with the cysteine, ends with the phenylalanine, and has 15 residues. Just the 45-base CDR3 DNA is kept, in frame starting at base 1. The germline V gene encodes CDR1 MNHNS and CDR2 SASEGT. From V the trimming removes 9 bases and from J it removes 2 bases, while the gene matches leave 9 bases of the junction unaccounted for.

This sequence originates from an adult with an advanced solid tumor such as melanoma, head and neck, liver or kidney cancer. The material sequenced was CD4+ or CD8+ T cells sorted from blood, taken in a trial of the OX40 agonist ivuxolimab. The chain is made from TRBV6-1 and TRBJ1-5; the central 8 bases match TRBD1. The CDR3 corresponds to CASKDRGAGNQPQHF. The bases read TGTGCCAGTAAAGACAGGGGCGCTGGCAATCAGCCCCAGCATTTT.